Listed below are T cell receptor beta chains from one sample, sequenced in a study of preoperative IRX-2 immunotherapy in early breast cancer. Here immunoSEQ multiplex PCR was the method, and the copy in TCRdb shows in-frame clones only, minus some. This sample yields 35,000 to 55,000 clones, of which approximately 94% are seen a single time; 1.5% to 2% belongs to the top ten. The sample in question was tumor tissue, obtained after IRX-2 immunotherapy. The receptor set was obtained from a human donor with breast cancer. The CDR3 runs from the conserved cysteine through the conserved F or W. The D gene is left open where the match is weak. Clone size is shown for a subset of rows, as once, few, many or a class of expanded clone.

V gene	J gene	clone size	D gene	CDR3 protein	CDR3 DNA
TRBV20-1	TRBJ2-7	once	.	CSASRKNEQYF	TGCAGTGCTAGTCGCAAGAACGAGCAGTACTTC
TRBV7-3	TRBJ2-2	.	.	CASSFTSGANTGELFF	TGTGCCAGCAGCTTTACCTCAGGGGCGAACACCGGGGAGCTGTTTTTT
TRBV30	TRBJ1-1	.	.	CAWSAHGTPTGAFF	TGTGCCTGGAGTGCACACGGGACCCCAACCGGAGCTTTCTTT
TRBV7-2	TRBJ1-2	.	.	CASSRNRVLGYGYTF	TGTGCCAGCAGCCGAAACAGGGTTTTAGGGTATGGCTACACCTTC
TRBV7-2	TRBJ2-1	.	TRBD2	CASSPSGTSGRASNEQFF	TGTGCCAGCAGCCCCTCAGGGACTAGCGGGAGGGCCTCCAATGAGCAGTTCTTC
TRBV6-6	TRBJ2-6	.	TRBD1	CASSYSTGAGANVLTF	TGTGCCAGCAGTTACTCGACAGGGGCCGGGGCCAACGTCCTGACTTTC
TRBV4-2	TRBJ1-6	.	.	CASSQEGGRGLWTPLHF	TGTGCCAGCAGCCAAGAAGGGGGGCGCGGATTGTGGACACCCCTCCACTTT
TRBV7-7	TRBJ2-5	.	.	CASSGDSQETQYF	TGTGCCAGCAGCGGTGACAGCCAAGAGACCCAGTACTTC
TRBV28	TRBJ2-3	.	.	CASSGVADTDTQYF	TGTGCCAGCAGTGGGGTGGCCGACACAGATACGCAGTATTTT
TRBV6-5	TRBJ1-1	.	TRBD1	CASSLQGADTEAFF	TGTGCCAGCAGTCTACAGGGGGCCGACACTGAAGCTTTCTTT
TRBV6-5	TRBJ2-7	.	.	CASSYSRGYEQYF	TGTGCCAGCAGTTACTCACGAGGTTACGAGCAGTACTTC
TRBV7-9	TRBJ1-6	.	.	CASSPPGRNNSPLHF	TGTGCCAGCAGTCCCCCGGGCAGAAATAATTCACCCCTCCACTTT
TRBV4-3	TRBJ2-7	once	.	CASSPSPAGHYEQYF	TGCGCCAGCAGCCCCTCCCCCGCAGGTCACTACGAGCAGTACTTC
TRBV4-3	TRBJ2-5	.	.	CASSLIHSGSYVETQYF	TGCGCCAGCAGCCTAATACATTCAGGGAGCTATGTCGAGACCCAGTACTTC
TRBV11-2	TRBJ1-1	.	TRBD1	CASSSVRGQGTEAFF	TGTGCCAGCAGCTCCGTCAGGGGGCAGGGCACTGAAGCTTTCTTT
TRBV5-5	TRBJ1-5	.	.	CASSLAFGGAGQPQHF	TGTGCCAGCAGCCTGGCCTTCGGGGGCGCCGGACAGCCCCAGCATTTT
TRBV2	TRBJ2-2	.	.	CASSGLLNTGELFF	TGTGCCAGCAGTGGGCTTCTGAACACCGGGGAGCTGTTTTTT
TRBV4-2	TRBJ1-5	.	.	CASSQESGLSAPNQPQHF	TGTGCCAGCAGCCAAGAGAGTGGGCTTTCGGCTCCTAATCAGCCCCAGCATTTT
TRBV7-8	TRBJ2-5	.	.	CASSFVETQYF	TGTGCCAGCAGCTTTGTGGAGACCCAGTACTTC
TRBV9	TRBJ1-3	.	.	CASSENPRVGGSGNTIYF	TGTGCCAGCAGCGAGAACCCCAGGGTAGGGGGCTCTGGAAACACCATATATTTT
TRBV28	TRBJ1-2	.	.	CASSLNRYGYTF	TGTGCCAGCAGTTTAAACCGGTATGGCTACACCTTC
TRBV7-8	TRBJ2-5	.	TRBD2	CASSLRLAGEETQYF	TGTGCCAGCAGTCTCCGACTAGCGGGAGAGGAGACCCAGTACTTC
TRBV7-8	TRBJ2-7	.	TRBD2	CASSPGRGSGRTYEQYF	TGTGCCAGCAGCCCCGGGAGAGGTAGCGGGAGAACTTACGAGCAGTACTTC
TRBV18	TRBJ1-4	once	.	CASSPQHVLLSTNEKLFF	TGTGCCAGCTCACCTCAACATGTGCTACTTTCAACTAATGAAAAACTGTTTTTT